Listed below are T cell receptor beta chains from one sample, sequenced in a study of T cell responses to AZD1222 COVID-19 vaccine. Sequencing was performed with immunoSEQ multiplex PCR; in TCRdb, only in-frame clones are kept and a portion is missing. The sample has about 130,000 clones, over 65% seen once; the top ten hold 4.1%. Sequencing was performed on peripheral blood, taken on day 0 of AZD1222 vaccination. The receptors stem from an adult in good health. The CDR3 runs from the conserved cysteine through the conserved F or W. Fields, in order: CDR3 length, V gene, clone size, D gene, J gene, CDR3 DNA, CDR3 protein. A D gene is named only where the DNA matches it firmly. A row's size may be missing; if present it is once, few, many or a size class.

15	TRBV10-2	NA	TRBD1	TRBJ1-4	TGCGCCAGCAGAGGACAGGGGGCAGCTAATGAAAAACTGTTTTTT	CASRGQGAANEKLFF
14	TRBV5-1	NA	NA	TRBJ1-1	TGCGCCAGCAGTCCGGGACCCCAGAACACTGAAGCTTTCTTT	CASSPGPQNTEAFF
15	TRBV7-6	NA	TRBD1	TRBJ2-2	TGTGCCAGCAGCTGGGGACAGGGTTTCACCGGGGAGCTGTTTTTT	CASSWGQGFTGELFF
18	TRBV5-1	NA	TRBD1	TRBJ1-1	TGCGCCAGCAGCCGAGGGGCAGGGGGAGAAGCCTGGGGCACTGAAGCTTTCTTT	CASSRGAGGEAWGTEAFF
14	TRBV13	NA	NA	TRBJ2-2	TGTGCCAGCAGCTTGAACAGGGTGGCCGGGGAGCTGTTTTTT	CASSLNRVAGELFF
12	TRBV6-5	few	NA	TRBJ2-1	TGTGCCAGCAACGGGCAGGGGAATGAGCAGTTCTTC	CASNGQGNEQFF
16	TRBV9	NA	TRBD1	TRBJ1-6	TGTGCCAGCAGCCCAGGGGGGACAAGGACTAATTCACCCCTCCACTTT	CASSPGGTRTNSPLHF
13	TRBV29-1	NA	TRBD1	TRBJ1-4	TGCAGCGTTTCCCCTTCTGCAGGGGGAAAACTGTTTTTT	CSVSPSAGGKLFF
16	TRBV7-2	NA	NA	TRBJ1-6	TGTGCCAGCAGCTGGGGGTGGACGGGGAATAATTCACCCCTCCACTTT	CASSWGWTGNNSPLHF
15	TRBV23-1	NA	NA	TRBJ1-1	TGCGCCAGCAGTCAATTCGTCAGGGTTTCAACTGAAGCTTTCTTT	CASSQFVRVSTEAFF
15	TRBV11-2	NA	NA	TRBJ1-5	TGTGCCAGCAGCTCGACGGACAGTCCGCGCCAGCCCCAGCATTTT	CASSSTDSPRQPQHF
13	TRBV6-5	NA	NA	TRBJ1-1	TGTGCCAGCAGTTACGCGGGGGACACTGAAGCTTTCTTT	CASSYAGDTEAFF
14	TRBV18	NA	NA	TRBJ2-5	TGTGCCAGCTCCAAAGGGAGATACCAAGAGACCCAGTACTTC	CASSKGRYQETQYF
13	TRBV28	NA	TRBD1	TRBJ1-2	TGTGCCAGCAGTTTATGGACAGGGGGCGGCTACACCTTC	CASSLWTGGGYTF
16	TRBV2	NA	TRBD1	TRBJ1-5	TGTGCCAGCGGGGGGACAGGTTTAAACCCCAATCAGCCCCAGCATTTT	CASGGTGLNPNQPQHF
14	TRBV30	once	NA	TRBJ2-3	TGTGCCTGGTCGCGGGGGCCGCTCACAGATACGCAGTATTTT	CAWSRGPLTDTQYF
15	TRBV5-1	NA	NA	TRBJ1-5	TGCGCCAGCAGCTTGGCAGGCGGTAGAAATCAGCCCCAGCATTTT	CASSLAGGRNQPQHF